This record covers a single T cell receptor beta chain. What it binds is unknown. The data were taken from a study of CXCR3-negative and CXCR3-positive naive CD8 T cells. The TRB libraries of cDNA were built by UMI-labeled 5' RACE. TCRdb processed the 5' RACE reads again and assigns one entry to each CDR3 protein, with no DNA. The sample includes around 160,000 distinct CDR3 sequences. This CDR3 is built from 14 residues. CDR1 is GTSNPN, CDR2 SVGIG, per germline (reference sequence). Study-wide results and caveats: The TRB CDR3s that CXCR3-positive naive cells carried were more hydrophobic than those of CXCR3-negative naive cells. TRBV-TRBJ usage was alike in naive CXCR3-negative and CXCR3-positive cells but differed in memory cells.

This TCR was recovered from a human donor in good health. Some clones in this sample may be carry-over from other donors' samples. This chain connects TRBV30 to TRBJ2-5; TCRdb lists TRBD1, though no DNA is available to test this call. Sequenced material: naive CXCR3+ CD8+ T cells from blood. Subset denoted: CD45RO-CCR7+CD27+CD95- naive CD8+ T cells expressing CXCR3 (TNR3+). The CDR3 is CAWSVEGVGETQYF.